The clone carrying this T cell receptor (beta chain) was picked up a small number of times. This table comes from immunoSEQ multiplex PCR, and its TCRdb copy is limited to in-frame clones, with some not included. The sample has under 150,000 clones; around 81% are singletons. The sample originates from a study of blood T cell repertoires in COVID-19. Study context: PBMCs, B-cell-depleted T cells, or T cells provided the cDNA or gDNA that made up the material.

The CDR3 has 18 residues. CDR1 is MDHEN and CDR2 is SYDVKM in the germline V gene. J was trimmed by 3 bases and V by 7 bases; bases with no gene match: 19. The sequencing sample was made of peripheral blood. The receptor was isolated from a woman aged 55-69 years with active or convalescent COVID-19. This rearrangement joins TRBV28 to TRBJ2-5; 8 nucleotides align to TRBD2. The CDR3 DNA follows: TGTGCCAGCAAGTCCTTAGTCGGGAGGGCCGCTCGGGAAGAGACCCAGTACTTC. Its protein product is CASKSLVGRAAREETQYF.